This TCR beta chain came from a study of blood T cells in healthy people across ages. The CDR3 has 14 residues. Trimming removed 5 bases at V and 5 bases at J, with 18 bases between. Germline V gene sequence: CDR1 DFQATT, CDR2 SNEGSKA (reference sequence). The second PCR ran roughly 6 to 11 cycles with a sample-barcoded 5' primer and J-beta primers. Each cDNA molecule was tagged by a template-switch adaptor with 12 random nucleotides. TCRdb passed the 5' RACE reads through MiXCR, listing each CDR3 protein once. The sample lists hundreds of thousands of distinct CDR3 sequences; roughly 24% were seen once. The data were also submitted as part of a second study, on T cells of mothers and their children. As reported in that work: Every mother supplied over 8 million TCR beta CDR3 reads and every child 2.5 million to 3.5 million.

This TCR came from a boy younger than 18 in good health. Sequencing was performed on blood. The gene calls are TRBV20-1 and TRBJ2-5; TRBD1 is a possible D gene (6 bases). The CDR3 loop reads CSAASGDGEETQYF. CDR3 DNA: TGCAGTGCTGCATCAGGGGACGGAGAGGAGACCCAGTACTTC.